This T cell receptor beta chain came from a study of cytomegalovirus exposure and HLA in healthy donors. The CDR3 is 15 amino acids. Germline loops: CDR1 SGHTA, CDR2 FQGNSA. V was shortened by 1 base and J by 6 bases, with 13 bases between the two germline ends. Study results and caveats: The listing of 150 to 200 TCR beta chains classed them as cytomegalovirus-associated. A later analysis, which compared TCR beta chains of equal frequency, found the HLA-associated ones more clonally expanded.

Concerning this clone: Its antigen is not known.

The PCR made use of 60 Vbeta and 13 Jbeta primers. In the source study's methods: As a later analysis found, there were 70 million to 100 million unique TCR beta chains, of which approximately 10 million were shared. TCRdb's copy holds only in-frame clones and misses some; the assay was immunoSEQ multiplex PCR. The DNA gave D and trimming, while V, J and clone size come from that table. The sample consists of 200,000 to 250,000 clones, approximately 90% of them appearing once. The V call is TRBV7-2, the J call TRBJ1-5; no clear D gene. This receptor was taken from a woman under 30 in good health and CMV-seronegative. Sequencing was done on a sample of PBMCs. The CDR3 loop is CASSLGRPSGQPQHF. CDR3 nucleotide sequence: TGTGCCAGCAGCTTAGGGCGACCTAGCGGTCAGCCCCAGCATTTT.